Below are 14 T cell receptor beta chains sequenced from a single sample in a study of T cells after yellow fever vaccination. TCRdb independently ran MiXCR on the 5' RACE reads; one entry per CDR3 protein. The top ten clones hold around 3.5% of a sample with 250,000 to 300,000 distinct CDR3 sequences, about 10% of them seen once. Sequencing used CD4+ T cells sorted from PBMCs, obtained 5 days after the yellow fever booster vaccination. The receptors shown here come from a man younger than 35 who received the YFV17D yellow fever vaccine.

This clonotype was seen many times. The J gene is TRBJ2-3, the V gene TRBV12-3 or TRBV12-4, with 10 bases aligning to TRBD1. The CDR3 length is 15 residues. V lost 7 bases, J lost 6 bases, and 10 bases stayed unmatched. The CDR3 here is CASTFPGQGKDTQYF. As DNA, the CDR3 is TGTGCCAGCACCTTCCCGGGACAGGGGAAGGATACGCAGTATTTT.

The chain recombines TRBV12-3 or TRBV12-4 with TRBJ1-1; tentative D call: TRBD1 (6 bases). With 6 bases removed from V and 3 bases from J, the gap between germline ends came to 11 bases. CDR3 length: 13 residues. CDR3 nucleotide sequence: TGTGCCAGCAGAAGACAGGCGTACACTGAAGCTTTCTTT. This encodes CASRRQAYTEAFF.

The rearrangement uses TRBV7-3 and TRBJ2-1, with 11 bases lining up with TRBD2. This CDR3 contains 14 residues. J was trimmed by 7 bases and V by 4 bases; bases with no gene match: 3. Germline V CDR1 and CDR2: SGHTA, FQGTGA. This CDR3 reads CASSSIAGGNEQFF. In DNA form, the CDR3 reads TGTGCCAGCAGCTCCATAGCGGGGGGGAATGAGCAGTTCTTC.

This clonotype showed up many times. The gene calls are TRBV7-9 and TRBJ2-7; D unresolved. The germline V gene has CDR1 SEHNR and CDR2 FQNEAQ (reference sequence). This CDR3 comprises 13 residues. Trimming pared 1 base from V and 3 bases from J, leaving 7 bases between. CDR3 sequence (DNA): TGTGCCAGCAGCTTAGGAGAGGTCTACGAGCAGTACGTC. Residues: CASSLGEVYEQYV.

This clonotype was recorded a few times. The V call is TRBV7-2, the J call TRBJ1-5, with D unclear. The CDR3 runs 16 residues. V was shortened by 2 bases and J by 0 bases, with 11 bases between the two germline ends. The V gene's germline CDR1 is SGHTA and CDR2 FQGNSA. The CDR3, as DNA: TGTGCCAGCAGCTTAATGCGAAGTTCTAGCAATCAGCCCCAGCATTTT. It encodes CASSLMRSSSNQPQHF. Full variable domain (remainder filled in from reference TRBV7-2 and TRBJ1-5): GAGVSQSPSNKVTEKGKDVELRCDPISGHTALYWYRQSLGQGLEFLIYFQGNSAPDKSGLPSDRFSAERTGGSVSTLTIQRTQQEDSAVYLCASSLMRSSSNQPQHFGDGTRLSIL.

The chain uses TRBV10-3 and TRBJ2-7; D possibly corresponds to TRBD1 (5 bases). Germline values: CDR1 ENHRY, CDR2 SYGVKD. V dropped 2 bases and J dropped 2 bases, with 10 bases sitting between them. The CDR3 has 14 residues. CDR3 nucleotides: TGTGCCATCAGTGAGGTAAAAGGGGCCTACGAGCAGTACTTC. Translating gives CAISEVKGAYEQYF.

J is TRBJ2-3 and V is TRBV9; 11 bases match TRBD1. V lost 4 bases, J lost 6 bases, and 4 bases stayed unmatched. The germline V gene has CDR1 SGDLS and CDR2 YYNGEE. The CDR3 consists of 14 residues. The CDR3 DNA sequence: TGTGCCAGCAGCATGGGACAGGGGGGGGATACGCAGTATTTT. Translating it yields CASSMGQGGDTQYF. Full variable domain (outside the CDR3, taken from reference TRBV9 and TRBJ2-3): DSGVTQTPKHLITATGQRVTLRCSPRSGDLSVYWYQQSLDQGLQFLIQYYNGEERAKGNILERFSAQQFPDLHSELNLSSLELGDSALYFCASSMGQGGDTQYFGPGTRLTVL.

This clonotype was counted ten times or more. The chain has TRBV10-3 and TRBJ1-6; TRBD1 agrees at 8 bases. With V trimmed by 3 bases and J by 7 bases, 2 bases remained unmatched. CDR1 ENHRY and CDR2 SYGVKD come from the germline V gene. This CDR3 spans 14 amino acids. The CDR3, as DNA: TGTGCCATCAGTGACCGGACAGGGAATTCACCCCTCCACTTT. It encodes CAISDRTGNSPLHF.

The V gene is TRBV29-1, the J gene TRBJ2-5; 11 nucleotides agree with TRBD2. Germline CDR1 is SQVTM and CDR2 is ANQGSEA. The ends lost 2 bases at V and 5 bases at J; junction bases unmatched: 1. The CDR3 consists of 13 residues. CDR3 nucleotides: TGCAGCGTTGAACTAGCGGGGGGTGAGACCCAGTACTTC. Amino acid sequence: CSVELAGGETQYF.

The chain combines TRBV5-4 with TRBJ1-1, with D perhaps matching TRBD1 (5 bases). The ends were cut back, 0 bases at V and 5 bases at J, with 11 bases in the middle. This CDR3 contains 14 residues. Germline assignment: CDR1 SGHNT and CDR2 YYREEE (reference sequence). CDR3 DNA: TGTGCCAGCAGCTTGGTCCCGGGGGATACTGAAGCTTTCTTT. This gives the protein CASSLVPGDTEAFF.

This clonotype was seen more than once but under ten times. The rearrangement joins TRBV10-3 to TRBJ1-2; no reliable D call. Germline CDR1 ENHRY, CDR2 SYGVKD. The CDR3 spans 9 residues. For the CDR3, the DNA is TGTGTGTGGTTTTTCGGCTACACCTTC. Its translation is CVWFFGYTF.

Ten or more counts support this clonotype. The CDR3 region has the DNA TGCAGTGCCAGCCCGGGCGAGACCCAGTACTTC. It specifies CSASPGETQYF. This sequence joins TRBV20-1 and TRBJ2-5, with D unresolved. CDR1 and CDR2 (germline): DFQATT, SNEGSKA (reference sequence). The CDR3 extends over 11 amino acids. V was pared by 6 bases and J by 5 bases, with 10 bases between.

The CDR3 bases are TGTGCCAGCAGTTACTCGACAGGGCCCTATGGCTACACCTTC. Its protein is CASSYSTGPYGYTF. This chain links TRBV6-6 with TRBJ1-2; 7 positions agree with TRBD1. J gave up 4 bases and V 0 bases, and 2 bases lay outside the gene matches. The CDR3 is 14 amino acids. Germline CDR1 reads MNHNY; CDR2 reads SVGAGI (reference sequence).

This clonotype was counted a few times. This chain joins TRBV5-5 and TRBJ2-5; unclear D gene. Deletions cut 4 bases from V and 0 bases from J, with 10 bases between. Germline V gene sequence: CDR1 SGHKS, CDR2 YYEKEE (reference sequence). The CDR3 spans 14 residues. CDR3 region: CASSRDTYQETQYF. The CDR3 DNA reads as TGTGCCAGCAGCAGAGACACCTACCAAGAGACCCAGTACTTC.